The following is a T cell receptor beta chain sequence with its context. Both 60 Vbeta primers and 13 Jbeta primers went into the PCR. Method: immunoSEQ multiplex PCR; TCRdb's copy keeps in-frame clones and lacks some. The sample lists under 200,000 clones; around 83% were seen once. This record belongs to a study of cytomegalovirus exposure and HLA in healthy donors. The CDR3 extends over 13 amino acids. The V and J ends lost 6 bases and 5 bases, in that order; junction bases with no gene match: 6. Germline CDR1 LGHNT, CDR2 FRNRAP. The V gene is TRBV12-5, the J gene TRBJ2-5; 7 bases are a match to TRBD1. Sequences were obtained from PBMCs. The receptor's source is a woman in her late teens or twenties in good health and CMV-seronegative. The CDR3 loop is CASGRGPGETQYF. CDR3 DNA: TGTGCTAGTGGAAGGGGGCCGGGGGAGACCCAGTACTTC.